The 15 T cell receptor beta chains reported below all come from one sample, sequenced in a study of immune evolution from preneoplasia to lung adenocarcinoma. Clones were sequenced by immunoSEQ multiplex PCR, and TCRdb holds only the in-frame ones, with some missing. The table lists around 8,000 clones, approximately 80% of them singletons, with roughly 2.3% in the top ten. Sample: FFPE invasive lung adenocarcinoma tissue. Receptors were obtained from a person aged 45 to 69 with lung adenocarcinoma.

This chain connects TRBV2 to TRBJ1-2, with 8 bases aligning to TRBD1. The germline CDR1 and CDR2 sequences are SNHLY and FYNNEI. The CDR3 runs 14 residues. V gave up 2 bases and J gave up 5 bases; unmatched junction bases: 4. The CDR3 DNA follows: TGTGCCAGCAGTGAAAGGCGGACAGGGTATGGCTACACCTTC. Translation: CASSERRTGYGYTF.

The CDR3 is CASRSPRQVANYGYTF. CDR3 in DNA: TGTGCCAGCAGGTCTCCTCGACAAGTAGCTAACTATGGCTACACCTTC. V is TRBV28 and J is TRBJ1-2; D uncertain. Germline CDR1 MDHEN, CDR2 SYDVKM. The V and J ends lost 6 bases and 0 bases respectively, with 17 bases between them. This CDR3 spans 16 amino acids.

The chain couples TRBV10-3 to TRBJ1-2, with TRBD1 matching 7 bases. This CDR3 region has 14 residues. Germline CDR1 ENHRY, CDR2 SYGVKD. J gave up 5 bases and V 5 bases, and 8 bases lay outside the gene matches. The CDR3 region has the DNA TGTGCCATCAGTCCTTACGAGACAGGGTATGGCTACACCTTC. It encodes CAISPYETGYGYTF.

The chain uses TRBV11-2 and TRBJ2-1; a possible D gene is TRBD1 (6 bases). CDR3 length: 15 residues. Germline V gene sequence: CDR1 SGHAT, CDR2 FQNNGV. Trimming removed 1 base from V and 0 bases from J, with 7 bases in between. CDR3 sequence (DNA): TGTGCCAGCAGCTTAGGGACAGCCTCCTACAATGAGCAGTTCTTC. This gives the protein CASSLGTASYNEQFF.

The J gene is TRBJ1-1, the V gene TRBV9; TRBD1 is a possible D gene (5 bases). The CDR3 runs 15 residues. The V gene lost 4 bases and the J gene lost 3 bases, with 16 bases spanning the gap. Germline values: CDR1 SGDLS, CDR2 YYNGEE. CDR3 nucleotides: TGTGCCAGCAGCCCGGCAGCGGGGGAGGACACTGAAGCTTTCTTT. Its protein is CASSPAAGEDTEAFF.

V and J are TRBV5-4 and TRBJ2-1; 9 nucleotides agree with TRBD2. V trimming: 4 bases; J trimming: 2 bases; junction bases outside the gene matches: 7. Germline V CDR1 and CDR2: SGHNT, YYREEE (reference sequence). The CDR3 covers 16 residues. CDR3 in amino acids: CASSPGAGGAYNEQFF. CDR3 DNA: TGTGCCAGCAGCCCGGGGGCGGGAGGGGCCTACAATGAGCAGTTCTTC.

Turning to this clone: A junction boundary mismatches the germline segment, possibly from a read error. The chain employs TRBV5-4 and TRBJ2-7; either TRBD1 or TRBD2 may fit D (5 bases each). This CDR3 is 15 amino acids long. CDR1 is SGHNT, CDR2 YYREEE, per germline (reference sequence). The CDR3, as DNA: TGTGCTAGCAGCTCCGGGGCAGCATCCACCTACGAGCAGTACTTC. Protein sequence: CASSSGAASTYEQYF.

The DNA of the CDR3 is TGTGCCAGCTCACGACAGGGTGGCTACACCTTC. This sequence encodes CASSRQGGYTF. The chain joins TRBV18 to TRBJ1-2; 7 nucleotides align to TRBD1. Trimming removed 4 bases from V and 7 bases from J; junction bases left unmatched: 0. The CDR3 covers 11 residues. Germline assignment: CDR1 KGHSH and CDR2 LQKENI.

This clone was seen more than once but under ten times. The V and J genes are TRBV29-1 and TRBJ1-1, with 12 positions matching TRBD1. The CDR3 runs to 11 residues. J gave up 12 bases and V 4 bases, and 3 bases lay outside the gene matches. From germline, CDR1 is SQVTM and CDR2 ANQGSEA. CDR3 nucleotides: TGCAGCGTTGGGGGGGACAGGGGGCCTTTCTTT. Translation: CSVGGDRGPFF.

The chain uses TRBV18 and TRBJ1-4; no clear D gene. The V and J ends lost 4 bases and 3 bases respectively, with 15 bases between them. This CDR3 contains 16 residues. Germline CDR1 and CDR2: KGHSH and LQKENI. This CDR3 reads CASSLFSGPSNEKLFF. CDR3 nucleotides: TGTGCCAGCTCACTCTTTTCCGGGCCCTCTAATGAAAAACTGTTTTTT.

J is TRBJ2-7 and V is TRBV5-4; D remains ambiguous. Germline V gene lookup returns CDR1 SGHNT and CDR2 YYREEE (reference sequence). The CDR3 sequence is 12 residues long. V lost 2 bases, J lost 6 bases, and 9 bases lay in between. Written as DNA, the CDR3 is TGTGCCAGCAGCTTCCGGGCCGGCGAGCAGTACTTC. Its translation: CASSFRAGEQYF.

The chain employs TRBV6-5 and TRBJ1-4, with D possibly matching TRBD1 (5 bases). Germline values: CDR1 MNHEY, CDR2 SVGAGI. The CDR3 extends over 16 amino acids. Trimming removed 2 bases at V and 0 bases at J, with 10 bases between. CDR3 in amino acids: CASSYRGPATNEKLFF. CDR3 DNA sequence: TGTGCCAGCAGTTACAGGGGCCCAGCAACTAATGAAAAACTGTTTTTT.

The J gene is TRBJ1-1, the V gene TRBV11-3; 7 nucleotides line up with TRBD1. This CDR3 region has 14 residues. CDR1 SGHNT and CDR2 YENEEA come from the germline V gene. The V and J ends lost 6 bases and 1 base, in that order; junction bases with no gene match: 5. CDR3 in amino acids: CASSPGQRNTEAFF. CDR3 nucleotide sequence: TGTGCCAGCAGTCCGGGACAGAGGAACACTGAAGCTTTCTTT.

The chain couples TRBV7-3 to TRBJ1-2; 11 nucleotides align to TRBD1. The CDR3 runs to 18 residues. CDR1 is SGHTA and CDR2 is FQGTGA in the germline V gene. After removal of 2 bases from V and 7 bases from J, the junction contained 15 bases not matched to a gene. CDR3 bases: TGTGCCAGCAGCTTATATTTGTGGACTCGGGACAGGGGGTTTGGCTACACCTTC. This sequence encodes CASSLYLWTRDRGFGYTF.

This chain connects TRBV28 to TRBJ1-5; D is possibly TRBD1 (5 bases). Germline loops: CDR1 MDHEN, CDR2 SYDVKM. Trimming took 6 bases from V and 6 from J, leaving 21 bases between them. This CDR3 has 16 residues. The CDR3 coding sequence is TGTGCCAGCAGCTCAGGGCAGATTGGCTCCAGTCAGCCCCAGCATTTT. Its protein is CASSSGQIGSSQPQHF. Using reference TRBV28 and TRBJ1-5 for the parts outside the CDR3, the full variable domain is DVKVTQSSRYLVKRTGEKVFLECVQDMDHENMFWYRQDPGLGLRLIYFSYDVKMKEKGDIPEGYSVSREKKERFSLILESASTNQTSMYLCASSSGQIGSSQPQHFGDGTRLSIL.